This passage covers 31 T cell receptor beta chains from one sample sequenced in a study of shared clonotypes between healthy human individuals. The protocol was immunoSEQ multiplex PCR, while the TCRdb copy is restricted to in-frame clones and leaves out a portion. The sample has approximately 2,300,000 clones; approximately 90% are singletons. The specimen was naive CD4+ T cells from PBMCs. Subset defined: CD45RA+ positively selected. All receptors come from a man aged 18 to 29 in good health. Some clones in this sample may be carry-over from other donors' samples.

The CDR3, as DNA: TGCGCCAGCAGCTCTGGACCAGGCTATGGCTACACCTTC. Its translation: CASSSGPGYGYTF. The chain uses TRBV5-1 and TRBJ1-2; D is unresolved. CDR3 length: 13 residues. In germline, CDR1 is SGHRS, CDR2 YFSETQ. V gave up 3 bases and J gave up 4 bases, with 10 bases separating them. The complete variable domain, with remaining parts taken from reference TRBV5-1 and TRBJ1-2, reads KAGVTQTPRYLIKTRGQQVTLSCSPISGHRSVSWYQQTPGQGLQFLFEYFSETQRNKGNFPGRFSGRQFSNSRSEMNVSTLELGDSALYLCASSSGPGYGYTFGSGTRLTVV.

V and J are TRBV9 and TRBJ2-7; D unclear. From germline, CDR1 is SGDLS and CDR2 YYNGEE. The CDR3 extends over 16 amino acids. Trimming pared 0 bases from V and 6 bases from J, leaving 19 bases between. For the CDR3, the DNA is TGTGCCAGCAGCGTAGAGATTAGTGTCGCAGCTGGCGAGCAGTACTTC. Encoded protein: CASSVEISVAAGEQYF.

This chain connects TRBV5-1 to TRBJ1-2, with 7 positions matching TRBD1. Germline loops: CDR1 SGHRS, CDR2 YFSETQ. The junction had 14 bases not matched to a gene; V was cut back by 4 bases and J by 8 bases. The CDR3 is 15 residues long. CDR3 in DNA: TGCGCCAGCAGCCTTACCGCCGGGACAGTCAAGGGCTACACCTTC. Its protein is CASSLTAGTVKGYTF.

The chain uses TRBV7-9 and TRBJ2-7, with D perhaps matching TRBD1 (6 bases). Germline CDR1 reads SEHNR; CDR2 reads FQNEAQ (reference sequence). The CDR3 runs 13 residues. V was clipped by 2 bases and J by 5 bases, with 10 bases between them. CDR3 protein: CASSLPPGDEQYF. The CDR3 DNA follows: TGTGCCAGCAGCTTACCCCCAGGGGACGAGCAGTACTTC.

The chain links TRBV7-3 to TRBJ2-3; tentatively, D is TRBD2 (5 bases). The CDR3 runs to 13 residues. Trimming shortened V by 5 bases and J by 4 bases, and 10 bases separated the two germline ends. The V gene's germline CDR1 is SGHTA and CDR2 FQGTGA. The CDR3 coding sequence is TGTGCCAGCAGCCGGGGTCTGGCAGATACGCAGTATTTT. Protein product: CASSRGLADTQYF.

CDR3 bases: TGTGCCAGCAGTTACGAACAGGGGGCCAAGACCCAGTACTTC. It specifies CASSYEQGAKTQYF. The chain carries TRBV6-6 and TRBJ2-5; TRBD1 matches 9 bases. The CDR3 length is 14 residues. J gave up 6 bases and V 2 bases, and 4 bases lay outside the gene matches. Germline V gene data show CDR1 as MNHNY and CDR2 as SVGAGI (reference sequence).

CDR3: CASRISNQPQHF. CDR3 nucleotides: TGTGCCAGCAGAATTAGCAATCAGCCCCAGCATTTT. The V gene is TRBV6-5, the J gene TRBJ1-5; D is unclear. Trimming shortened V by 6 bases and J by 0 bases, and 3 bases separated the two germline ends. CDR3 length: 12 amino acids. Germline V lookup: CDR1 MNHEY, CDR2 SVGAGI.

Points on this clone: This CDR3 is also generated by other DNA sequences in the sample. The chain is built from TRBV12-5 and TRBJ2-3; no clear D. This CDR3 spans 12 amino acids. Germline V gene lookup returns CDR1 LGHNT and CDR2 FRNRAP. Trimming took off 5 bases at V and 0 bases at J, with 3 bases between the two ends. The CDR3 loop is CASGTSTDTQYF. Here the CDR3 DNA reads TGTGCTAGTGGTACCAGCACAGATACGCAGTATTTT.

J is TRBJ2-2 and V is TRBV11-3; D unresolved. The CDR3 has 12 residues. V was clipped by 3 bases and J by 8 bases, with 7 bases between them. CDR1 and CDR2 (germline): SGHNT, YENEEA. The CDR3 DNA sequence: TGTGCCAGCAGCTTCGACCCAGGGGAGCTGTTTTTT. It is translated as CASSFDPGELFF.

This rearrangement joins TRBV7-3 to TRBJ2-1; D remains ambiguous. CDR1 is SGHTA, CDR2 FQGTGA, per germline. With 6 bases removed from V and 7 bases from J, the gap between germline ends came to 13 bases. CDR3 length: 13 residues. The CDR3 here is CASSHLSANEQFF. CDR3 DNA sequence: TGTGCCAGCAGTCACCTTTCGGCAAATGAGCAGTTCTTC.

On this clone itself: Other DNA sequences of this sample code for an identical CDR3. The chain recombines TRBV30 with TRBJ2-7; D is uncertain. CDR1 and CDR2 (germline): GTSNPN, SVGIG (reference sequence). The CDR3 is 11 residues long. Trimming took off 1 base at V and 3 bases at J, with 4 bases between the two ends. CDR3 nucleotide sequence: TGTGCCTGGAGTGGTAACTACGAGCAGTACTTC. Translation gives CAWSGNYEQYF.

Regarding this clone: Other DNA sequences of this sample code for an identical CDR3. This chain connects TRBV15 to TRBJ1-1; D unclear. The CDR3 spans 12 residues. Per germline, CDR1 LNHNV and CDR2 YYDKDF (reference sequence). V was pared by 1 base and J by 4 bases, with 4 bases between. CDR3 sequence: CATSRVGTEAFF. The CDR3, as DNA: TGTGCCACCAGCAGAGTGGGCACTGAAGCTTTCTTT.

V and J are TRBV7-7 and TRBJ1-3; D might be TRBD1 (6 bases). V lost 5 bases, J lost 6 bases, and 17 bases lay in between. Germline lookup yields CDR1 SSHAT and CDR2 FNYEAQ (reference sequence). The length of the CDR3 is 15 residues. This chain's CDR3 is CASSGNRVQVNTIYF. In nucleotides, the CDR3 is TGTGCCAGCAGCGGGAACAGGGTTCAGGTAAACACCATATATTTT.

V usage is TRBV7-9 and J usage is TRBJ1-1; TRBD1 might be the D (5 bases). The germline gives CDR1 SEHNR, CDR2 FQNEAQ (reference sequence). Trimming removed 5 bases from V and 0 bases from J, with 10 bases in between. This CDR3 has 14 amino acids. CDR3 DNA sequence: TGTGCCAGCAGCCAACAGGCGATGAACACTGAAGCTTTCTTT. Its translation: CASSQQAMNTEAFF.

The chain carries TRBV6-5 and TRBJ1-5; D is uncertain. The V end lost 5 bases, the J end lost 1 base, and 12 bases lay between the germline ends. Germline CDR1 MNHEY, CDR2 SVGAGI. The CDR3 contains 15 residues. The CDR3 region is CASSRVPSSNQPQHF. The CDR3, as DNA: TGTGCCAGCAGTCGCGTCCCAAGCAGCAATCAGCCCCAGCATTTT.

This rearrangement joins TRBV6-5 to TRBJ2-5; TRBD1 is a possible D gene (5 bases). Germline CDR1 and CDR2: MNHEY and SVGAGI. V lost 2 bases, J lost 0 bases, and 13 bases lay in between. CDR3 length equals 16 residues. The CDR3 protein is CASSYRSQGYQETQYF. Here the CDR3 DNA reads TGTGCCAGCAGTTACCGCTCGCAGGGTTACCAAGAGACCCAGTACTTC.

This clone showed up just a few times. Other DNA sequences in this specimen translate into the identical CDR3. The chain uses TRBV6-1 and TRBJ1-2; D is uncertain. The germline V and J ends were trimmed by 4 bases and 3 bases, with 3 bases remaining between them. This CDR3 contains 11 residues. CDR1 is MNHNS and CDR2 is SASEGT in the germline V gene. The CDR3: CASSGDYGYTF. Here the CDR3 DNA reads TGTGCCAGCAGTGGGGACTATGGCTACACCTTC.

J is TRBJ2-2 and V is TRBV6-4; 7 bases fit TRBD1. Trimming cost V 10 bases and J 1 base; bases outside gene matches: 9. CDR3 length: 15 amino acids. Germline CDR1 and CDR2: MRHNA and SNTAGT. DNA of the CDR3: TGTGCCACTACCTTCAGGACAGGGAACACCGGGGAGCTGTTTTTT. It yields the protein CATTFRTGNTGELFF.

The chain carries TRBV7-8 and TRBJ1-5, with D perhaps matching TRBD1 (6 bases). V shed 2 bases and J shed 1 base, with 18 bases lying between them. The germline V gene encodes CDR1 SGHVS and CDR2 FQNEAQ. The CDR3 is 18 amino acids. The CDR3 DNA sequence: TGTGCCAGCAGCTTAAATCGGACAGTTACAAGAAGCAATCAGCCCCAGCATTTT. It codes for CASSLNRTVTRSNQPQHF.

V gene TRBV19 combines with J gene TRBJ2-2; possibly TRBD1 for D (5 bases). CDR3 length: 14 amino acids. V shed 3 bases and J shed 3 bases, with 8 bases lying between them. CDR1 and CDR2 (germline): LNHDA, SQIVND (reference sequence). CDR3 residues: CASSIPRDTGELFF. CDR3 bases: TGTGCCAGTAGTATCCCCAGGGACACCGGGGAGCTGTTTTTT.

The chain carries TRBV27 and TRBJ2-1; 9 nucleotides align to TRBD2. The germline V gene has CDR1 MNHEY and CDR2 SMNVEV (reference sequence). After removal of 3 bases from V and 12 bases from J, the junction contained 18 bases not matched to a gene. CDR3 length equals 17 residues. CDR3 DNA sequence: TGTGCCAGCAGTTTCTACAAATCCGGGACTAGCAGGATTTGGCAGTTCTTC. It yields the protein CASSFYKSGTSRIWQFF.

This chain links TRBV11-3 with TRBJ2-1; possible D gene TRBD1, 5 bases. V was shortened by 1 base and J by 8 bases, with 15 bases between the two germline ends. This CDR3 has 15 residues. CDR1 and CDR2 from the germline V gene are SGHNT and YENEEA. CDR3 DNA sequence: TGTGCCAGCAGCTTAGGGGTCCAGGGATATGATGAGCAGTTCTTC. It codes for CASSLGVQGYDEQFF.

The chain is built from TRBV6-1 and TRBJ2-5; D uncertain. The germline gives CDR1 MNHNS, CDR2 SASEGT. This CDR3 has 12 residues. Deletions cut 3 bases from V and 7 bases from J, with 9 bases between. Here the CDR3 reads CASSELVPTQYF. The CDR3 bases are TGTGCCAGCAGTGAGCTAGTGCCGACCCAGTACTTC.

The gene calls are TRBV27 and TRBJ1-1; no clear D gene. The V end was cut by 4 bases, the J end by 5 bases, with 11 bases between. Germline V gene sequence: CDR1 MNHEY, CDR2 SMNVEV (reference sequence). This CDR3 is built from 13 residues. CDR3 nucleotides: TGTGCCAGCAGTTCCCATGGTGTTACTGAAGCTTTCTTT. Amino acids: CASSSHGVTEAFF.

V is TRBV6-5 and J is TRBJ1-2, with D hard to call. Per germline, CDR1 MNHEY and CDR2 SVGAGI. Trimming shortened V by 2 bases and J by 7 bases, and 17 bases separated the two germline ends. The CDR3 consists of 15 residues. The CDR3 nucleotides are TGTGCCAGCAGTTACGGCCCCTCCATCTTTACTGGCTACACCTTC. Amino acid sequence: CASSYGPSIFTGYTF.

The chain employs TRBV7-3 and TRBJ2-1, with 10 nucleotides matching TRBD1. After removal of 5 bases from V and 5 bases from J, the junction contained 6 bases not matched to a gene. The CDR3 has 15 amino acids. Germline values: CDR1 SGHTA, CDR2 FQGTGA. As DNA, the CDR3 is TGTGCCAGCAGCCTCCGGGACAGGGGAGACAATGAGCAGTTCTTC. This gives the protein CASSLRDRGDNEQFF.

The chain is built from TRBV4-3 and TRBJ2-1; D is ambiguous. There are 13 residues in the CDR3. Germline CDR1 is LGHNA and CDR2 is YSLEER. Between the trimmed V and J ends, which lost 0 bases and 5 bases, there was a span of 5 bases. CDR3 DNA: TGCGCCAGCAGCCAAGATTACGACAATGAGCAGTTCTTC. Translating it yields CASSQDYDNEQFF.

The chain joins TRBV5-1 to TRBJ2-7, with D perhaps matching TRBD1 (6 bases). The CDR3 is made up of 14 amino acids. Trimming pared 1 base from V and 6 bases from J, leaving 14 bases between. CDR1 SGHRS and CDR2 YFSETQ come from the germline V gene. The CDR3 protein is CASSLSRRGGEQYF. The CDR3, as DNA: TGCGCCAGCAGCTTGTCTCGCAGGGGTGGCGAGCAGTACTTC. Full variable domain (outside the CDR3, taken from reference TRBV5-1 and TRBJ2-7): KAGVTQTPRYLIKTRGQQVTLSCSPISGHRSVSWYQQTPGQGLQFLFEYFSETQRNKGNFPGRFSGRQFSNSRSEMNVSTLELGDSALYLCASSLSRRGGEQYFGPGTRLTVT.

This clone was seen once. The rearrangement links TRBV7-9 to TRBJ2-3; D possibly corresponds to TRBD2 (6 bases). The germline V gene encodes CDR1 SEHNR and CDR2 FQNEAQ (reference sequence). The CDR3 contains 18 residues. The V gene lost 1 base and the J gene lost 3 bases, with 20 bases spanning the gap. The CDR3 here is CASSLGASGVGGTDTQYF. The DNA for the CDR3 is TGTGCCAGCAGCTTAGGCGCGTCGGGGGTTGGAGGGACAGATACGCAGTATTTT.

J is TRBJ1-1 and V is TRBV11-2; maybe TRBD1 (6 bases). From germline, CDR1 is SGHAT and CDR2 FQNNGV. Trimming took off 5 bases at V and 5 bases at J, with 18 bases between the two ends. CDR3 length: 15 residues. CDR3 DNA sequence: TGTGCCAGCAGCAAAGTAGAGCAGGGGAGGACTGAAGCTTTCTTT. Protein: CASSKVEQGRTEAFF.

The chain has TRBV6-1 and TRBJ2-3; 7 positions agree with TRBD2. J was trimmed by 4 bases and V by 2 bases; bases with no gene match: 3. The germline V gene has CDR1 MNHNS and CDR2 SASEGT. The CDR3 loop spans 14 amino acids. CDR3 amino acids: CASSERAGADTQYF. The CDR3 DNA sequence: TGTGCCAGCAGTGAAAGGGCGGGGGCAGATACGCAGTATTTT.